The 11 T cell receptor beta chains below all came from one sample that was sequenced in a study of blood T cell repertoires in COVID-19. Sequencing was performed with immunoSEQ multiplex PCR; in TCRdb, only in-frame clones are kept and a portion is missing. The profile shows some 100,000 clones, roughly 92% of them singletons. The sequenced sample was peripheral blood. These TCRs come from a man aged 65 to 85 with acute or convalescent COVID-19.

The CDR3 DNA sequence: TGTGCCAGCAGATCCGGGACAGGGAACTATGGCTACACCTTC. Its translation is CASRSGTGNYGYTF. This chain connects TRBV6-4 to TRBJ1-2, with 9 bases matching TRBD1. The CDR3 spans 14 residues. CDR1 and CDR2 from the germline V gene are MRHNA and SNTAGT. J was trimmed by 2 bases and V by 6 bases; bases with no gene match: 4.

This clone has only a few counts. J is TRBJ1-2 and V is TRBV5-1; D remains unclear. This CDR3 contains 16 residues. CDR1 and CDR2 (germline): SGHRS, YFSETQ. V was shortened by 0 bases and J by 8 bases, with 20 bases between the two germline ends. CDR3 protein: CASSLEVSGSGYGYTF. CDR3 nucleotides: TGCGCCAGCAGCTTGGAGGTCTCAGGTTCTGGCTACGGCTACACCTTC.

The chain couples TRBV19 to TRBJ2-5; D remains unclear. CDR1 is LNHDA and CDR2 is SQIVND in the germline V gene (reference sequence). The CDR3 consists of 13 residues. Trimming stripped 1 base from V and 1 base from J, with 4 bases between. CDR3 region: CASSIGSQETQYF. The CDR3 DNA sequence: TGTGCCAGTAGTATAGGCAGCCAAGAGACCCAGTACTTC.

The genes are TRBV11-2 and TRBJ1-1, with D tentatively TRBD1 (6 bases). Per the germline V gene, CDR1 is SGHAT and CDR2 is FQNNGV. The CDR3 runs 14 residues. Trimming stripped 6 bases from V and 1 base from J, with 12 bases between. CDR3 protein: CASRQKGQNTEAFF. The DNA of the CDR3 is TGTGCCAGCAGGCAAAAGGGACAGAACACTGAAGCTTTCTTT.

The chain has TRBV4-2 and TRBJ2-2, with TRBD1 matching 8 bases. The CDR3 spans 15 residues. V lost 4 bases, J lost 7 bases, and 8 bases stayed unmatched. In germline, CDR1 is LGHNA, CDR2 YNFKEQ. Written as DNA, the CDR3 is TGTGCCAGCAGCCCGTCTCAGGGGGCGAGCGGGGAGCTGTTTTTT. Protein product: CASSPSQGASGELFF.

This clone occurred once. The V and J genes are TRBV3-1 (or the pseudogene TRBV3-2) and TRBJ1-6, with 11 bases identical to TRBD1. Trimming at V came to 7 bases and at J to 9 bases, leaving 11 bases not matched to a gene. This CDR3 comprises 16 residues. Germline V gene data show CDR1 as LGHDT and CDR2 as YNNKEL (reference sequence). CDR3 residues: CASTKGRTGGGSPLHF. The CDR3 bases are TGTGCCAGCACCAAGGGGAGGACAGGGGGCGGTTCACCCCTCCACTTT.

The chain carries TRBV12-3 or TRBV12-4 and TRBJ2-7; D may be TRBD1 (6 bases). V lost 6 bases and J lost 6, with 15 bases in between. The CDR3 covers 13 residues. CDR3 DNA: TGTGCCAGCAGCCGGTTGGGGGCGGCCGAGCAGTACTTC. It is translated as CASSRLGAAEQYF.

The V gene is TRBV12-3 or TRBV12-4, the J gene TRBJ2-5; D call uncertain. The length of the CDR3 is 13 residues. The V and J ends lost 4 bases and 0 bases respectively, with 6 bases between them. The CDR3 region is CASSSADQETQYF. In DNA form, the CDR3 reads TGTGCCAGCAGTTCCGCGGACCAAGAGACCCAGTACTTC.

The chain recombines TRBV28 with TRBJ2-5, with TRBD2 matching 11 bases. The J segment lost 0 bases and the V segment lost 4 bases, leaving 7 bases of the junction unmatched. CDR3 length equals 17 residues. Germline-derived CDR1 and CDR2 are MDHEN and SYDVKM. The chain's CDR3 is CASSSKTGLADQETQYF. The CDR3 DNA sequence: TGTGCCAGCAGTTCCAAAACGGGACTAGCGGACCAAGAGACCCAGTACTTC.

The V gene is TRBV6-6, the J gene TRBJ2-1; D remains unclear. V shed 2 bases and J shed 8 bases, with 4 bases lying between them. CDR1 is MNHNY, CDR2 SVGAGI, per germline (reference sequence). The CDR3 has 11 residues. The DNA for the CDR3 is TGTGCCAGCAGTTACACTGATGAGCAGTTCTTC. Its protein product is CASSYTDEQFF.

The chain joins TRBV15 to TRBJ1-1; TRBD1 matches at 8 bases. The CDR3 contains 14 residues. The germline V gene has CDR1 LNHNV and CDR2 YYDKDF (reference sequence). Trimming took 9 bases from V and 3 from J; bases not matched to a gene: 9. CDR3 coding DNA: TGTGCCACTATGGACAGGGAAGGACACACTGAAGCTTTCTTT. Translation gives CATMDREGHTEAFF.